The sequence of this TCR beta chain was determined in a study of T cell responses to AZD1222 COVID-19 vaccine. Study-wide findings and caveats: Nearly half of unique spike-specific TCRs reportedly avoided B.1.351 and B.1.1.7 mutated regions.

Second doses were pooled across both intervals (about 4 or about 12 weeks). The length of the CDR3 is 14 residues. CDR1 and CDR2 from the germline V gene are LGHDT and YNNKEL (reference sequence). Trimming left V 4 bases short and J 0 bases short, with 6 bases between. As to this clone: The antigen is not known.

The data were produced by immunoSEQ multiplex PCR, yet TCRdb's version contains in-frame clones alone and is incomplete. This table holds 95,000 to 150,000 clones, about 92% found once. The sequencing here drew on peripheral blood, taken 28 days after the second AZD1222 dose. The rearrangement uses TRBV3-1 (or the pseudogene TRBV3-2) and TRBJ1-4, with a possible D match to TRBD1 (5 bases). This TCR was recovered from an adult who received the AZD1222 COVID-19 vaccine. The CDR3 sequence is CASSRRATNEKLFF. CDR3 DNA sequence: TGTGCCAGCAGCCGCAGGGCAACTAATGAAAAACTGTTTTTT.